Included here is one T cell receptor (beta chain) sequence, with context. Its antigen is undetermined. This entry is derived from a study of cytomegalovirus exposure and HLA in healthy donors. Regarding the study as a whole: At a 0.05 false discovery rate, a later analysis found about 17,000 TCR beta sequences to be associated with HLA alleles. Specificity for CMV antigens was confirmed in vitro for a few of the CMV-associated chains. Sequence variants that were highly shared formed a cluster that was likely a sequencing artifact. Overall, approximately 150 TCR beta chains were annotated as cytomegalovirus-associated.

The trim removed 0 bases at V and 9 bases at J, leaving 7 bases unmatched. The V gene's germline CDR1 is MNHEY and CDR2 SVGAGI. The CDR3 has 15 residues. The PCR employed 60 Vbeta primers together with 13 Jbeta primers. Here immunoSEQ multiplex PCR was the method, and the copy in TCRdb shows in-frame clones only, minus some. Of about 120,000 clones in the sample, approximately 72% were seen once. The V and J genes are TRBV6-5 and TRBJ1-3; 8 bases line up with TRBD1. Sequenced: PBMCs. The sequence was obtained from a woman in her thirties or forties in good health and CMV-seropositive. CDR3 in amino acids: CASSYSEGQGSTIYF. Written as DNA, the CDR3 is TGTGCCAGCAGTTACTCAGAAGGACAGGGATCCACCATATATTTT.